This T cell receptor beta chain was documented in a study of T cell responses to AZD1222 COVID-19 vaccine. Study-level results: Repertoire sampling happened only post peak T cell response. Only 5 or 6 people who got AZD1222 tested seropositive at baseline. Clonal diversity may have been underestimated, and the donors were mostly white British, with more females than males. Per reports, nearly half of all spike-specific TCRs target regions that are unmutated in variants.

Notes on this clone: No antigen is known for it.

CDR1 and CDR2 from the germline V gene are SGHRS and YFSETQ. V was trimmed by 0 bases and J by 8 bases, leaving 13 bases between them. This CDR3 is 14 amino acids long. Measured with immunoSEQ multiplex PCR; TCRdb has only the in-frame clones, and not every one. The sample yields about 110,000 clones, roughly 90% seen once. The sample in question was peripheral blood, obtained on day 0 of MenACWY control vaccination. This chain links TRBV5-1 with TRBJ2-3; D tentatively fits TRBD1 or TRBD2 (5 bases each). This clonotype was obtained from an adult in good health. The chain's CDR3 is CASSLASGQVTQYF. The CDR3 DNA reads TGCGCCAGCAGCTTGGCATCGGGGCAAGTTACGCAGTATTTT.